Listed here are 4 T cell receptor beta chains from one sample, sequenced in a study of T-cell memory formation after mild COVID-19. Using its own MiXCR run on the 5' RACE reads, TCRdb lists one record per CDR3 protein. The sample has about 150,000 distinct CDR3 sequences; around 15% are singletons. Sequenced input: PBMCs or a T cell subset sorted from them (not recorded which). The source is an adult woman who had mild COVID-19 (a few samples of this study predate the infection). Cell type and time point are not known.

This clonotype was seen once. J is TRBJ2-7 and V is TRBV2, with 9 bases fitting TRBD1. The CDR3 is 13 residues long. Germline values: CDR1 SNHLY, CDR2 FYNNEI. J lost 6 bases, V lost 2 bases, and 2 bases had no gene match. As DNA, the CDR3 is TGTGCCAGCAGTGAATACAGGGGGCTCGAGCAGTACTTC. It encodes CASSEYRGLEQYF.

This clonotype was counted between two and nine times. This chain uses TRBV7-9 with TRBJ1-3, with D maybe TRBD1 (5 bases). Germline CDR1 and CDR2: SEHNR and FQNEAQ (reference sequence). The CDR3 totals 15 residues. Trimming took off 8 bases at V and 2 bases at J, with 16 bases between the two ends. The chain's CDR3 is CASELAGPTGNTIYF. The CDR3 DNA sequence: TGTGCCAGCGAGTTAGCGGGGCCAACTGGAAACACCATATATTTT.

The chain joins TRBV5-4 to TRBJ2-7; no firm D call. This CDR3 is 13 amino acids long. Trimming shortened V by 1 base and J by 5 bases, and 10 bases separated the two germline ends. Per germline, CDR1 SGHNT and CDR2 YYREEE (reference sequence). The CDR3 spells CASSLRGWDEQYF. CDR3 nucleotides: TGTGCCAGCAGCTTGCGAGGTTGGGACGAGCAGTACTTC.

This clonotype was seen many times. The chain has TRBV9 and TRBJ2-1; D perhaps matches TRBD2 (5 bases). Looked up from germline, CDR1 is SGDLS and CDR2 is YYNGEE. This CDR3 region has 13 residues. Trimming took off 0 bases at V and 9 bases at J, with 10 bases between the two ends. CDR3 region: CASSVAGSSEQFF. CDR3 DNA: TGTGCCAGCAGCGTAGCGGGAAGCAGTGAGCAGTTCTTC.